This TCR beta chain came from a study of radiotherapy plus CTLA-4 blockade in lung cancer. Broader study findings: Researchers report tumor-derived TCR clones expanding in blood after radiotherapy plus ipilimumab.

The germline V gene encodes CDR1 SGHTA and CDR2 FQGNSA. The CDR3 runs 14 residues. V was pared by 1 base and J by 3 bases, with 10 bases between. The table came from immunoSEQ multiplex PCR; TCRdb's copy has only in-frame clones and leaves some out. This sample has about 73,000 clones, with more than 75% found just once. As for this clone: Its target is unknown.

Sequenced here: peripheral blood, sampled from a patient treated with radiotherapy plus ipilimumab. This sequence was found in a human donor with non-small cell lung cancer that progressed on radiotherapy plus ipilimumab. This chain joins TRBV7-2 and TRBJ2-7; the D is unclear. The CDR3: CASSLGFWDYEQYF. As DNA, the CDR3 is TGTGCCAGCAGCTTAGGTTTTTGGGACTACGAGCAGTACTTC.